This record looks at one TCR beta chain sequence and its context. Its antigen remains unidentified. These data are taken from a study of T cell repertoires in cytomegalovirus infection. At the level of the study: CMV infection together with matching HLA type was indicated by public TCR beta signatures.

The study's findings and limits: HLA-C-restricted CMV-specific TCR beta clonotypes were dominant in the ex vivo response. Frequencies of public TCR beta families were cumulated, and this identified carriers of CMV plus the relevant HLA.

V was clipped by 5 bases and J by 0 bases; unmatched bases: 16. The CDR3 totals 18 residues. Germline CDR1 SGHDT, CDR2 YYEEEE. TCRdb reanalysed the reads using MiXCR and keeps one entry per CDR3 protein. Among 600,000 to 800,000 distinct CDR3 sequences listed, about 24% were seen once. The chain carries TRBV5-6 and TRBJ2-5; 7 bases line up with TRBD1. This sequence originates from a human donor in good health (CMV status not recorded). Some clones in this sample may be carry-over from other donors' samples. Sequenced input: CD8+ T cells from PBMCs. CDR3 in DNA: TGTGCCAGCAGTCCTCTAAGGGACAGTTTCTCGTACCAAGAGACCCAGTACTTC. Its translation is CASSPLRDSFSYQETQYF.